This T cell receptor (beta chain) derives from a study of blood T cells in healthy people across ages. Broader study findings: Older individuals had lower TCR beta diversity per million T cells (the decline was roughly linear).

A second PCR of 7 to 11 cycles used a sample-barcoded 5' primer and a J-beta primer mix. TCRdb re-derived calls from the 5' RACE reads in MiXCR, one entry per CDR3 protein. The profile shows around 1.5 million distinct CDR3 sequences, approximately 42% of them singletons. Points on this clonotype: As yet, its antigen is unknown.

The CDR3 totals 15 residues. Germline assignment: CDR1 SGHAT and CDR2 FQDESV (reference sequence). This clonotype was sampled from a woman between 18 and 29 years old in good health. The sequenced sample consisted of blood. J is TRBJ2-4 and V is TRBV11-1; 13 bases align to TRBD2. The better agreement between TRBJ2-7 and the DNA end casts doubt on the J call. CDR3 DNA: TGTGCCAGCAGCTTAGGGGGGACTAGCGGGACCGAGCAGTACTTC. It is translated as CASSLGGTSGTEQYF.